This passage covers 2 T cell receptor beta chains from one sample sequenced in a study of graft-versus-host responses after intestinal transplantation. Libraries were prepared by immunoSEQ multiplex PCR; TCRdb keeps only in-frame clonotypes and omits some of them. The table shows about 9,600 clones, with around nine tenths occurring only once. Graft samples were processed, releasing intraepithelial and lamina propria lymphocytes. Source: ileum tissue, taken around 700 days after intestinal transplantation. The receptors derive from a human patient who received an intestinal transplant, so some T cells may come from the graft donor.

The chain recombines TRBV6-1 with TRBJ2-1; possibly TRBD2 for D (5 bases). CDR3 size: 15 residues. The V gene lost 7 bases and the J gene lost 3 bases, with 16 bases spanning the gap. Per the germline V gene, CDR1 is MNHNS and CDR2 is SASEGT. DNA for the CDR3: TGTGCCAGCACCCCCGAGGCAGGAGGCTACAATGAGCAGTTCTTC. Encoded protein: CASTPEAGGYNEQFF.

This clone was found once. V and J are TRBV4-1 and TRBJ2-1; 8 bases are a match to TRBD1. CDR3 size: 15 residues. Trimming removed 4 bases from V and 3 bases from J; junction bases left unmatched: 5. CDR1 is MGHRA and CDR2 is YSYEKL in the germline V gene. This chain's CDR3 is CASSPRDRNYNEQFF. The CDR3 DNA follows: TGCGCCAGCAGCCCCCGGGACAGGAACTACAATGAGCAGTTCTTC.